The TCR beta chain described here comes from a study of blood T cells in healthy people across ages. Primed by a sample-barcoded 5' primer and a J-beta primer mix, a second PCR proceeded for about 6 to 11 cycles. TCRdb independently ran MiXCR on the 5' RACE reads; one entry per CDR3 protein. The repertoire consists of around 870,000 distinct CDR3 sequences, with more than 25% occurring once and the leading ten covering approximately 15%. This clonotype was detected ten times or more. The CDR3 runs 18 residues. V was cut by 5 bases and J by 0 bases, with 22 bases left in between. Germline CDR1 and CDR2: MNHEY and SMNVEV (reference sequence).

The chain couples TRBV27 to TRBJ2-5; weak D call: TRBD1 (7 bases). The sequenced sample consisted of blood. This TCR was recovered from a woman of 80 years or more in good health. As DNA, the CDR3 is TGTGCCAGCAGTCGACGACAGGGAGGTGTTCAATACCAAGAGACCCAGTACTTC. As protein: CASSRRQGGVQYQETQYF.